Listed below are T cell receptor beta chains from one sample, sequenced in a study of cytomegalovirus exposure and HLA in healthy donors. TCRdb's copy holds only in-frame clones and misses some; the assay was immunoSEQ multiplex PCR. The sample lists approximately 130,000 clones; roughly 80% were seen once. Sequenced material: PBMCs. The receptors stem from a man aged 25-40 years in good health and CMV-seronegative. CDR3s include the opening cysteine and the closing phenylalanine or tryptophan. D genes are given only for firm matches. Clone size is given for some rows only: seen once, a few or many times, or a class if the clone is expanded.

CDR3	DNA	V	J	D	length	size
CASYTGTGVHEQYF	TGTGCCAGCTACACCGGGACAGGGGTCCACGAGCAGTACTTC	TRBV6-5	TRBJ2-7	TRBD1	14	-
CASSSSGGSSYNEQFF	TGCGCCAGCAGCTCTAGCGGGGGCAGCTCCTACAATGAGCAGTTCTTC	TRBV5-1	TRBJ2-1	TRBD2	16	-
CASSTGTFSYEQYF	TGTGCCAGCAGCACCGGGACATTCTCCTACGAGCAGTACTTC	TRBV5-4	TRBJ2-7	-	14	-
CASSDGQGPYNEQFF	TGTGCCAGCAGTGACGGGCAGGGTCCCTACAATGAGCAGTTCTTC	TRBV6-4	TRBJ2-1	-	15	-
CASSLAPGLEGYTF	TGTGCCAGCAGCTTGGCCCCAGGGCTGGAAGGCTACACCTTC	TRBV5-5	TRBJ1-2	-	14	-
CASSFGESNYGYTF	TGTGCCAGCAGCTTTGGAGAGTCTAACTATGGCTACACCTTC	TRBV7-9	TRBJ1-2	-	14	-
CASSFSEPWETQYF	TGTGCCAGCAGCTTCAGCGAGCCGTGGGAGACCCAGTACTTC	TRBV7-9	TRBJ2-5	-	14	-
CASSLDRGRGTGELFF	TGTGCCAGCAGTTTGGACAGGGGGCGGGGCACCGGGGAGCTGTTTTTT	TRBV28	TRBJ2-2	TRBD1	16	-
CASSSWTGVETQYF	TGCGCCAGCAGCTCGTGGACAGGGGTGGAGACCCAGTACTTC	TRBV4-1	TRBJ2-5	TRBD1	14	-
CASRELAGVGDTQYF	TGTGCCAGCAGGGAACTAGCGGGGGTGGGAGATACGCAGTATTTT	TRBV2	TRBJ2-3	TRBD2	15	-
CAWSTSGTFPEAFF	TGTGCCTGGAGTACTTCCGGGACATTCCCTGAAGCTTTCTTT	TRBV30	TRBJ1-1	-	14	-
CATSSRDRDVYEAFF	TGTGCCACCAGCAGCCGGGACAGGGACGTTTATGAAGCTTTCTTT	TRBV15	TRBJ1-1	TRBD1	15	once
CASSLTAYYNEQFF	TGTGCCAGTAGTCTAACAGCTTACTACAATGAGCAGTTCTTC	TRBV19	TRBJ2-1	-	14	-
CACSGQGNSEAFF	TGTGCCTGCTCGGGACAGGGTAATTCTGAAGCTTTCTTT	TRBV30	TRBJ1-1	TRBD1	13	-
CASSPRLAEAGGRNEQFF	TGTGCCAGCAGCCCAAGGTTGGCGGAAGCGGGGGGGCGCAATGAGCAGTTCTTC	TRBV13	TRBJ2-1	TRBD2	18	few
CASSAYRVGYTF	TGTGCCAGCAGTGCCTACAGGGTTGGCTACACCTTC	TRBV25-1	TRBJ1-2	-	12	-
CASRESGSSSYEQYF	TGTGCCAGCAGAGAAAGCGGGAGTTCCTCCTACGAGCAGTACTTC	TRBV2	TRBJ2-7	TRBD2	15	-
CASSLSGSGTRARNEQFF	TGTGCCAGCAGTTTATCAGGATCTGGGACTAGGGCTCGAAATGAGCAGTTCTTC	TRBV27	TRBJ2-1	TRBD2	18	few
CASRNTYNEQFF	TGTGCCAGCAGGAACACCTACAATGAGCAGTTCTTC	TRBV6-5	TRBJ2-1	-	12	-
CASSRNRGSYYGYTF	TGTGCCAGCAGCCGAAACAGGGGGAGTTACTATGGCTACACCTTC	TRBV7-8	TRBJ1-2	TRBD1	15	once
CASSLAASGGNTGELFF	TGCGCCAGCAGCTTGGCGGCTAGCGGGGGGAACACCGGGGAGCTGTTTTTT	TRBV5-1	TRBJ2-2	TRBD2	17	-
CSGGQGQTYEQYF	TGCAGCGGTGGACAGGGTCAGACCTACGAGCAGTACTTC	TRBV29-1	TRBJ2-7	TRBD1	13	once
CASSGRYGYTF	TGTGCCAGCAGTGGGAGGTATGGCTACACCTTC	TRBV2	TRBJ1-2	-	11	-
CASSFDRGYEQYF	TGCGCCAGCAGCTTCGACAGGGGCTACGAGCAGTACTTC	TRBV5-1	TRBJ2-7	TRBD1	13	-
CASSRMPSGTGEQFF	TGTGCCAGCAGCCGCATGCCTAGCGGGACGGGTGAGCAGTTCTTC	TRBV14	TRBJ2-1	TRBD2	15	-
CASSLVGQYNSPLHF	TGTGCCAGCAGCTTAGTGGGACAGTATAATTCACCCCTCCACTTT	TRBV7-9	TRBJ1-6	TRBD1	15	-
CASSPDYLNEQFF	TGCGCCAGCAGCCCAGACTACCTCAATGAGCAGTTCTTC	TRBV5-1	TRBJ2-1	-	13	once
CASKSGVADTQYF	TGTGCCAGCAAATCGGGGGTCGCAGATACGCAGTATTTT	TRBV9	TRBJ2-3	-	13	-
CASSLGRGFSPSTDTQYF	TGTGCCAGCAGTTTAGGGCGGGGCTTTTCTCCTAGCACAGATACGCAGTATTTT	TRBV28	TRBJ2-3	-	18	-
CASSTARIRFF	TGTGCCAGCAGTACAGCACGAATAAGGTTCTTT	TRBV28	TRBJ1-1	-	11	-
CASSRLAGGDEYF	TGTGCCAGCAGCAGACTAGCGGGAGGGGACGAGTACTTC	TRBV7-7	TRBJ2-5	TRBD2	13	-